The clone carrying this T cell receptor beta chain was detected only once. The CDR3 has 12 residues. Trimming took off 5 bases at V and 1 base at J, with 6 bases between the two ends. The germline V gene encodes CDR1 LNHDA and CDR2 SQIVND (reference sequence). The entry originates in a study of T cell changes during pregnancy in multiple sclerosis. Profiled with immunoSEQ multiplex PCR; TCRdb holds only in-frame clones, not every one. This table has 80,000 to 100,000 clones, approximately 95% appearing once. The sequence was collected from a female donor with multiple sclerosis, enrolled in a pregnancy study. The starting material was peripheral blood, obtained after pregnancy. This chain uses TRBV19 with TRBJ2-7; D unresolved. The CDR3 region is CASSHGSYEQYF. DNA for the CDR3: TGTGCCAGTAGTCACGGGTCCTACGAGCAGTACTTC.